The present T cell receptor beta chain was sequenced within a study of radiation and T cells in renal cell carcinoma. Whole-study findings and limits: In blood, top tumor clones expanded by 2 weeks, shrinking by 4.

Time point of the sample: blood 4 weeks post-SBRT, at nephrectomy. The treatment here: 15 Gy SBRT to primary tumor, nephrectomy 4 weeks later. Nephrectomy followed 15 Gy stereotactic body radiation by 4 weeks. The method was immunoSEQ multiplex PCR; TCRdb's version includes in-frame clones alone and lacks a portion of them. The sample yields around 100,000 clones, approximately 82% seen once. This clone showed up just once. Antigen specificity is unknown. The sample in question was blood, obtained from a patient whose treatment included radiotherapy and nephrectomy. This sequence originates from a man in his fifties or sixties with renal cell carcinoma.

CDR3 sequence (DNA): TGTGCCAGCAGCTTAGTCGGTATCCTAGCGGGCACCGGGGAGCTGTTTTTT. Amino acids: CASSLVGILAGTGELFF. The V and J genes are TRBV7-2 and TRBJ2-2; 8 bases match TRBD2. Germline CDR1 reads SGHTA; CDR2 reads FQGNSA. The CDR3 is made up of 17 amino acids. The trim removed 1 base at V and 4 bases at J, leaving 8 bases unmatched. Supplemented by reference TRBV7-2 and TRBJ2-2, the full variable domain reads GAGVSQSPSNKVTEKGKDVELRCDPISGHTALYWYRQSLGQGLEFLIYFQGNSAPDKSGLPSDRFSAERTGGSVSTLTIQRTQQEDSAVYLCASSLVGILAGTGELFFGEGSRLTVL.